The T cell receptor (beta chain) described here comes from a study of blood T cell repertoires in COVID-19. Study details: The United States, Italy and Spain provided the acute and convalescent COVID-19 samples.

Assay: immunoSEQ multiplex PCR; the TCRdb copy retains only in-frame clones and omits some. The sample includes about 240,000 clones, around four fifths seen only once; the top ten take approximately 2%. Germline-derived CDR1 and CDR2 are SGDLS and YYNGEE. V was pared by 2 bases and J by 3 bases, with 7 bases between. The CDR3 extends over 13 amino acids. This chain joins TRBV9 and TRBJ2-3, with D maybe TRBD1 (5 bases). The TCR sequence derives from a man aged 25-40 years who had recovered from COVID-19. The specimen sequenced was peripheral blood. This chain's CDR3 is CASSVTGTDTQYF. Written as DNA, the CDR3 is TGTGCCAGCAGCGTCACAGGAACAGATACGCAGTATTTT.